The 26 T cell receptor beta chains given below trace back to one sample, sequenced in a study of T-cell reconstitution after alpha-beta-depleted transplantation in children. Unique molecular identifiers featured in how the TCRbeta library was prepared. Each CDR3 protein gets one entry after TCRdb re-called the PCR reads with MiXCR. The sample includes about 410,000 distinct CDR3 sequences, about 20% of them seen just once. Material: PBMCs from the stem cell graft donor, obtained from the stem cell graft. The source of these receptors is a human donor who donated a stem cell graft to a child with acute myeloid leukemia.

In regard to this clonotype: A much larger clone sits a single nucleotide away, making a read error possible. The chain couples TRBV7-9 to TRBJ2-7, with D unresolved. V lost 1 base to trimming and J lost 5 bases, with 3 bases between them. The germline V gene encodes CDR1 SEHNR and CDR2 FQNEAQ (reference sequence). CDR3 size: 11 residues. Written as DNA, the CDR3 is TGTGCCAGCAGCTTAGAGCACGAGCAGTACTTC. This codes for CASSLEHEQYF.

The rearrangement links TRBV7-9 to TRBJ2-3; D might be TRBD2 (5 bases). The CDR3 is 15 amino acids. In germline, CDR1 is SEHNR, CDR2 FQNEAQ (reference sequence). Between the trimmed V and J ends, which lost 6 bases and 0 bases, there was a span of 13 bases. CDR3 in amino acids: CASSSPRESTDTQYF. In nucleotides, the CDR3 is TGTGCCAGCAGTAGCCCTAGGGAGAGCACAGATACGCAGTATTTT. The whole variable domain, remainder taken from reference TRBV7-9 and TRBJ2-3, is DTGVSQNPRHKITKRGQNVTFRCDPISEHNRLYWYRQTLGQGPEFLTYFQNEAQLEKSRLLSDRFSAERPKGSFSTLEIQRTEQGDSAMYLCASSSPRESTDTQYFGPGTRLTVL.

This rearrangement joins TRBV20-1 to TRBJ2-3, with 7 positions matching TRBD2. The CDR3 has 14 amino acids. In germline, CDR1 is DFQATT, CDR2 SNEGSKA (reference sequence). The junction had 9 bases not matched to a gene; V was cut back by 3 bases and J by 6 bases. The DNA of the CDR3 is TGCAGTGCTAGCCCCGGAGCGGGGTGGGATACGCAGTATTTT. Protein: CSASPGAGWDTQYF.

This clonotype was detected only a few times. The chain has TRBV20-1 and TRBJ2-3; tentative D call: TRBD1 (5 bases). Germline assignment: CDR1 DFQATT and CDR2 SNEGSKA (reference sequence). CDR3 length: 14 residues. V lost 1 base, J lost 2 bases, and 10 bases lay in between. Here the CDR3 reads CSARGRANTDTQYF. DNA of the CDR3: TGCAGTGCTAGAGGCAGGGCGAACACAGATACGCAGTATTTT.

This clonotype has at least ten counts. The CDR3 here is CSVEEGGLAKNIQYF. In DNA, the CDR3 is TGCAGCGTTGAAGAGGGGGGACTAGCGAAAAACATTCAGTACTTC. This chain joins TRBV29-1 and TRBJ2-4, with TRBD2 identical over 10 bases. The germline V gene encodes CDR1 SQVTM and CDR2 ANQGSEA. V lost 0 bases to trimming and J lost 4 bases; unmatched junction nucleotides: 3. The CDR3 runs to 15 residues.

This clonotype showed up many times. The CDR3 nucleotides are TGCAGCGTTGAAGATGCCACCACCGGGACAGGGACAGATACGCAGTATTTT. Residues: CSVEDATTGTGTDTQYF. J is TRBJ2-3 and V is TRBV29-1, with 9 bases matching TRBD1. Germline values: CDR1 SQVTM, CDR2 ANQGSEA. The CDR3 is 17 residues long. J lost 3 bases, V lost 0 bases, and 10 bases had no gene match.

Notes on this clonotype: Just one base apart from a much larger clone, this may be a read error. The chain combines TRBV20-1 with TRBJ1-5; 7 nucleotides line up with TRBD1. This CDR3 is 14 amino acids long. Germline-derived CDR1 and CDR2 are DFQATT and SNEGSKA (reference sequence). The CDR3 region has the DNA TGCATTGCCATTCGGACAGGTAACAATCAGCCCCAGCATTTT. This sequence encodes CIAIRTGNNQPQHF.

This clonotype appeared a few times. This chain links TRBV12-3 or TRBV12-4 with TRBJ2-5; 8 bases agree with TRBD2. V lost 6 bases and J lost 1; bases outside the gene matches: 7. CDR3 length: 15 residues. Here the CDR3 reads CASSSSGRAQETQYF. CDR3 nucleotide sequence: TGTGCCAGCAGCTCGTCCGGGAGGGCCCAAGAGACCCAGTACTTC.

In its sample, this clonotype was seen a few times. CDR3 coding DNA: TGCAGCACAAGGCTCGGGACGCAAGAGACCCAGTACTTC. Protein sequence: CSTRLGTQETQYF. The gene calls are TRBV29-1 and TRBJ2-5; D might be TRBD1 or TRBD2, each matching 5 bases. This CDR3 has 13 amino acids. The V gene lost 8 bases and the J gene lost 2 bases, with 15 bases spanning the gap. The V gene's germline CDR1 is SQVTM and CDR2 ANQGSEA.

The chain combines TRBV14 with TRBJ1-3; D is unresolved. V was cut by 2 bases and J by 6 bases, with 11 bases left in between. CDR1 and CDR2 from the germline V gene are SGHDN and FVKESK. The CDR3 length is 14 residues. CDR3: CASSQPSFLNTIYF. Written as DNA, the CDR3 is TGTGCCAGCAGCCAACCCAGCTTTCTAAACACCATATATTTT. Combining the CDR3 with reference TRBV14 and TRBJ1-3 gives the whole variable domain EAGVTQFPSHSVIEKGQTVTLRCDPISGHDNLYWYRRVMGKEIKFLLHFVKESKQDESGMPNNRFLAERTGGTYSTLKVQPAELEDSGVYFCASSQPSFLNTIYFGEGSWLTVV.

This clonotype was recorded a few times. The rearrangement uses TRBV4-1 and TRBJ2-7; no reliable D call. CDR3 size: 13 residues. Germline V gene data show CDR1 as MGHRA and CDR2 as YSYEKL. V lost 0 bases and J 2 bases, leaving 5 bases between the germline ends. The CDR3 bases are TGCGCCAGCAGCCAAGATGTGCCCTACGAGCAGTACTTC. Protein product: CASSQDVPYEQYF.

At least ten counts were recorded for this clonotype. The V and J genes are TRBV20-1 and TRBJ2-1; perhaps TRBD2 as D (6 bases). Trimming cost V 5 bases and J 1 base, with 12 bases left between them. Germline loops: CDR1 DFQATT, CDR2 SNEGSKA (reference sequence). CDR3 size: 14 residues. The CDR3: CSARRGLSYNEQFF. In DNA, the CDR3 is TGCAGTGCTCGACGTGGACTATCCTACAATGAGCAGTTCTTC.

This clonotype showed up just a few times. The chain is built from TRBV7-9 and TRBJ2-1; the D is unclear. Germline CDR1 is SEHNR and CDR2 is FQNEAQ (reference sequence). V lost 4 bases to trimming and J lost 9 bases, with 16 bases between them. The CDR3 runs 14 residues. CDR3 in amino acids: CASSSPPQDPEQFF. The CDR3 coding sequence is TGTGCCAGCAGCTCCCCGCCTCAGGACCCTGAGCAGTTCTTC.

V gene TRBV6-5 combines with J gene TRBJ2-7; TRBD2 agrees at 10 bases. The CDR3 has 15 amino acids. Germline V gene sequence: CDR1 MNHEY, CDR2 SVGAGI. Trimming took 6 bases from V and 4 from J; bases not matched to a gene: 9. CDR3 loop: CASSTSGRANYEQYF. The CDR3 DNA reads TGTGCCAGCAGCACGAGCGGGAGGGCCAATTACGAGCAGTACTTC.

This clonotype was seen a handful of times. V is TRBV29-1 and J is TRBJ2-1; 7 positions agree with TRBD2. Germline V gene lookup returns CDR1 SQVTM and CDR2 ANQGSEA. The length of the CDR3 is 14 residues. DNA of the CDR3: TGCAGGTCCCTGGGGGAGGGCTACTACAATGAGCAGTTCTTC. This gives the protein CRSLGEGYYNEQFF.

The chain combines TRBV20-1 with TRBJ2-5; D ambiguous. The V gene lost 2 bases and the J gene lost 0 bases, with 19 bases spanning the gap. Germline V gives CDR1 DFQATT, CDR2 SNEGSKA (reference sequence). This CDR3 region has 17 residues. The CDR3 spells CSARSFRGDKYQETQYF. Here the CDR3 DNA reads TGCAGTGCTAGATCTTTTCGAGGCGACAAGTACCAAGAGACCCAGTACTTC.

V gene TRBV28 combines with J gene TRBJ2-1, with 7 nucleotides matching TRBD2. This CDR3 is built from 14 residues. V lost 5 bases and J lost 4; bases outside the gene matches: 5. The germline CDR1 and CDR2 sequences are MDHEN and SYDVKM. The CDR3 DNA reads TGTGCCAGCAGTGGGGGGGACTTTTACAATGAGCAGTTCTTC. It yields the protein CASSGGDFYNEQFF.

The chain is built from TRBV20-1 and TRBJ2-5; no definite D call. The CDR3 covers 12 residues. Germline values: CDR1 DFQATT, CDR2 SNEGSKA (reference sequence). Between the trimmed V and J ends, which lost 0 bases and 5 bases, there was a span of 7 bases. Written as DNA, the CDR3 is TGCAGTGCTAGAGATTTGGTGGAGACCCAGTACTTC. Amino acid sequence: CSARDLVETQYF.

The table lists this clonotype with a few counts. V gene TRBV28 combines with J gene TRBJ2-1, with D possibly being TRBD2 (5 bases). The V and J ends lost 4 bases and 8 bases respectively, with 9 bases between them. The CDR3 sequence is 12 residues long. Germline CDR1 MDHEN, CDR2 SYDVKM. The CDR3 nucleotides read TGTGCCAGCAGTTCCGAAGCGGATGAGCAGTTCTTC. Protein: CASSSEADEQFF.

This clonotype was seen a handful of times. A read error may account for a junction end that differs from germline. This chain uses TRBV6-5 with TRBJ2-4; 8 nucleotides agree with TRBD1. Per germline, CDR1 MNHEY and CDR2 SVGAGI. The CDR3 contains 13 residues. The CDR3, as DNA: TGTGCCAGCAGTTACTCGGCTCAGGGGGCGGAAGACTTC. Residues: CASSYSAQGAEDF.

The chain joins TRBV29-1 to TRBJ1-5; D not certain. Germline values: CDR1 SQVTM, CDR2 ANQGSEA. This CDR3 has 13 amino acids. V lost 7 bases and J 1 base, leaving 11 bases between the germline ends. The CDR3 nucleotides are TGCAGCGCCCGGGAGGGCAGCAATCAGCCCCAGCATTTT. Protein sequence: CSAREGSNQPQHF.

This clonotype was observed many times. In DNA, the CDR3 is TGTGCCATCAGGAACACCGGGACACTCCAAGAGACCCAGTACTTC. Amino acid sequence: CAIRNTGTLQETQYF. This rearrangement joins TRBV10-3 to TRBJ2-5, with TRBD1 as a possible D gene (6 bases). Trimming took 6 bases from V and 1 from J, leaving 15 bases between them. CDR3 length: 15 residues. The V gene's germline CDR1 is ENHRY and CDR2 SYGVKD.

The chain carries TRBV7-6 and TRBJ2-3; D gene ambiguous. The germline V gene encodes CDR1 SGHVS and CDR2 FNYEAQ. The CDR3 length is 16 residues. V was pared by 1 base and J by 0 bases, with 11 bases between. The CDR3 bases are TGTGCCAGCAGCTTAGACTCGGGTTACAGCACAGATACGCAGTATTTT. This gives the protein CASSLDSGYSTDTQYF.

This clonotype was counted a few times. This chain links TRBV28 with TRBJ2-5; 9 positions match TRBD2. Germline CDR1 is MDHEN and CDR2 is SYDVKM. V was pared by 2 bases and J by 5 bases, with 6 bases of the junction left unmatched. This CDR3 is 15 amino acids long. The CDR3: CASSLLAGRAETQYF. CDR3 DNA: TGTGCCAGCAGTTTACTAGCGGGAAGGGCGGAGACCCAGTACTTC.

This clonotype was observed at least ten times. The gene calls are TRBV5-1 and TRBJ1-1; D gene uncertain. Germline assignment: CDR1 SGHRS and CDR2 YFSETQ. The CDR3 extends over 14 amino acids. Trimming cost V 2 bases and J 1 base, with 9 bases left between them. The CDR3 coding sequence is TGCGCCAGCAGCTTCTCAGCTGAGAACACTGAAGCTTTCTTT. It codes for CASSFSAENTEAFF.

In its sample, this clonotype was seen many times. The chain carries TRBV28 and TRBJ2-7; D is possibly TRBD1 (5 bases). CDR3 length: 13 amino acids. The V gene's germline CDR1 is MDHEN and CDR2 SYDVKM. V lost 2 bases to trimming and J lost 2 bases, with 7 bases between them. CDR3 DNA: TGTGCCAGCAGTTTAGGCAGGGCCTACGAGCAGTACTTC. It translates to CASSLGRAYEQYF.